A selection of T cell receptor beta chains follows, all from one sample in a study of cytomegalovirus exposure and HLA in healthy donors. Generated by immunoSEQ multiplex PCR, the TCRdb table keeps only in-frame clones and is missing some. The data hold some 340,000 clones, with roughly 90% observed a single time. The sequencing sample was made of PBMCs. The receptors come from a young woman in good health and CMV-seropositive. CDR3s include the opening cysteine and the closing phenylalanine or tryptophan. Fields, in order: clone size, V gene, CDR3 length, J gene, D gene, CDR3 DNA, CDR3 protein. The D gene is left open where the match is weak. Size is stated for part of the rows, as once, few or many counts, or as a class when the clone is expanded.

clone size: once; V gene: TRBV5-6; CDR3 length: 14; J gene: TRBJ2-5; D gene: TRBD1; CDR3 DNA: TGTGCCAGCAGTTTACCGACAGGGACGGAGACCCAGTACTTC; CDR3 protein: CASSLPTGTETQYF
clone size: -; V gene: TRBV5-1; CDR3 length: 15; J gene: TRBJ1-4; D gene: -; CDR3 DNA: TGCGCCAGCAGCCTCGAGGCTTCAACTAATGAAAAACTGTTTTTT; CDR3 protein: CASSLEASTNEKLFF
clone size: -; V gene: TRBV6-5; CDR3 length: 14; J gene: TRBJ1-5; D gene: -; CDR3 DNA: TGTGCCAGCAGCCGGGACCGGGGCGATCAGCCCCAGCATTTT; CDR3 protein: CASSRDRGDQPQHF
clone size: -; V gene: TRBV28; CDR3 length: 16; J gene: TRBJ2-7; D gene: TRBD2; CDR3 DNA: TGTGCCAGCAGTTTATCCGGACTAGCGGGGCCCAACGAGCAGTACTTC; CDR3 protein: CASSLSGLAGPNEQYF
clone size: -; V gene: TRBV2; CDR3 length: 14; J gene: TRBJ2-3; D gene: -; CDR3 DNA: TGTGCCAGCAGGACGAGGACTAGCACAGATACGCAGTATTTT; CDR3 protein: CASRTRTSTDTQYF
clone size: once; V gene: TRBV6-1; CDR3 length: 14; J gene: TRBJ1-3; D gene: -; CDR3 DNA: TGTGCCAGCAGTGGACCAGGCTCTGGAAACACCATATATTTT; CDR3 protein: CASSGPGSGNTIYF
clone size: -; V gene: TRBV27; CDR3 length: 16; J gene: TRBJ2-3; D gene: -; CDR3 DNA: TGTGCCAGCAGCCTAATAGCGGCCCCCAGCGTAGGTACGCAGTATTTT; CDR3 protein: CASSLIAAPSVGTQYF
clone size: -; V gene: TRBV20-1; CDR3 length: 11; J gene: TRBJ2-7; D gene: -; CDR3 DNA: TGCAGTGCTAGAGGAGGGTACGAGCAGTACTTC; CDR3 protein: CSARGGYEQYF
clone size: -; V gene: TRBV6-5; CDR3 length: 14; J gene: TRBJ2-1; D gene: -; CDR3 DNA: TGTGCCAGCATGGATCCTCGGGGGATCAATGAGCAGTTCTTC; CDR3 protein: CASMDPRGINEQFF
clone size: -; V gene: TRBV5-1; CDR3 length: 15; J gene: TRBJ2-1; D gene: TRBD2; CDR3 DNA: TGCGCCAGCAGCTTGGGACTAGCGGGAGTAAATGAGCAGTTCTTC; CDR3 protein: CASSLGLAGVNEQFF
clone size: -; V gene: TRBV15; CDR3 length: 14; J gene: TRBJ2-5; D gene: -; CDR3 DNA: TGTGCCACCAGAAACGGGGGAATCCAAGAGACCCAGTACTTC; CDR3 protein: CATRNGGIQETQYF
clone size: -; V gene: TRBV29-1; CDR3 length: 14; J gene: TRBJ2-3; D gene: -; CDR3 DNA: TGCAGCGTTGAAGGCGGGGCTAGCACAGATACGCAGTATTTT; CDR3 protein: CSVEGGASTDTQYF
clone size: -; V gene: TRBV13; CDR3 length: 15; J gene: TRBJ1-2; D gene: TRBD1; CDR3 DNA: TGTGCCAGCAGCACCCTTGGGACAGGGAACTATGGCTACACCTTC; CDR3 protein: CASSTLGTGNYGYTF
clone size: -; V gene: TRBV28; CDR3 length: 15; J gene: TRBJ2-5; D gene: -; CDR3 DNA: TGTGCCAGCAGACAACCGGGGGCACCCCAAGAGACCCAGTACTTC; CDR3 protein: CASRQPGAPQETQYF
clone size: -; V gene: TRBV9; CDR3 length: 17; J gene: TRBJ2-7; D gene: -; CDR3 DNA: TGTGCCAGCAGCGTAGCCCTAATAGCGGTATCATCCTACGAGCAGTACTTC; CDR3 protein: CASSVALIAVSSYEQYF
clone size: -; V gene: TRBV9; CDR3 length: 15; J gene: TRBJ2-7; D gene: TRBD1; CDR3 DNA: TGTGCCAGCAGCGTCGGCGACAGGGGTTCCTACGAGCAGTACTTC; CDR3 protein: CASSVGDRGSYEQYF
clone size: -; V gene: TRBV7-9; CDR3 length: 15; J gene: TRBJ2-2; D gene: TRBD1; CDR3 DNA: TGTGCCAGCAGCCGGGACAGGGGGCGCTCCGGGGAGCTGTTTTTT; CDR3 protein: CASSRDRGRSGELFF
clone size: -; V gene: TRBV20-1; CDR3 length: 10; J gene: TRBJ1-2; D gene: -; CDR3 DNA: TGCAGTGCTAGTAGTGGAGGCTACACCTTC; CDR3 protein: CSASSGGYTF
clone size: -; V gene: TRBV7-9; CDR3 length: 19; J gene: TRBJ2-3; D gene: TRBD1; CDR3 DNA: TGTGCCAGCAGCTTCAAACAGGGGGCAACTACGACTAGCACAGATACGCAGTATTTT; CDR3 protein: CASSFKQGATTTSTDTQYF
clone size: -; V gene: TRBV11-1; CDR3 length: 14; J gene: TRBJ2-1; D gene: -; CDR3 DNA: TGTGCCAGCAGCCTTGATTCCCACACCAATGAGCAGTTCTTC; CDR3 protein: CASSLDSHTNEQFF
clone size: -; V gene: TRBV7-9; CDR3 length: 15; J gene: TRBJ2-1; D gene: -; CDR3 DNA: TGTGCCAGCAGCCCCAGGGGCAGCTCCTACAATGAGCAGTTCTTC; CDR3 protein: CASSPRGSSYNEQFF
clone size: -; V gene: TRBV28; CDR3 length: 15; J gene: TRBJ1-5; D gene: TRBD1; CDR3 DNA: TGTGCCAGCAGCCCCACAGGGGTAGGAAATCAGCCCCAGCATTTT; CDR3 protein: CASSPTGVGNQPQHF
clone size: once; V gene: TRBV9; CDR3 length: 15; J gene: TRBJ1-5; D gene: -; CDR3 DNA: TGTGCCAGCAGCGTAGAGGGGAATAGCAATCAGCCCCAGCATTTT; CDR3 protein: CASSVEGNSNQPQHF
clone size: -; V gene: TRBV2; CDR3 length: 16; J gene: TRBJ1-2; D gene: TRBD1; CDR3 DNA: TGTGCCAGCACCCTACGGGACAGGGGGCCGAACTATGGCTACACCTTC; CDR3 protein: CASTLRDRGPNYGYTF
clone size: -; V gene: TRBV7-9; CDR3 length: 15; J gene: TRBJ1-5; D gene: -; CDR3 DNA: TGTGCCAGCAGCCCGTCGGGACCGATCAATCAGCCCCAGCATTTT; CDR3 protein: CASSPSGPINQPQHF
clone size: -; V gene: TRBV9; CDR3 length: 16; J gene: TRBJ1-3; D gene: -; CDR3 DNA: TGTGCCAGCAGCGTAGCCCCGGTATCCTCTGGAAACACCATATATTTT; CDR3 protein: CASSVAPVSSGNTIYF
clone size: -; V gene: TRBV6-5; CDR3 length: 12; J gene: TRBJ2-1; D gene: -; CDR3 DNA: TGTGCCGGGCCAGGAGGGCGGGATGAGCAGTTCTTC; CDR3 protein: CAGPGGRDEQFF
clone size: -; V gene: TRBV5-4; CDR3 length: 15; J gene: TRBJ2-7; D gene: TRBD1; CDR3 DNA: TGTGCCAGCAGCGTGCGGGGACAGGGGTCCTACGAGCAGTACTTC; CDR3 protein: CASSVRGQGSYEQYF
clone size: -; V gene: TRBV27; CDR3 length: 15; J gene: TRBJ2-3; D gene: TRBD2; CDR3 DNA: TGTGCCAGCAGTTTTGCGGGACTAAGCACAGATACGCAGTATTTT; CDR3 protein: CASSFAGLSTDTQYF
clone size: few; V gene: TRBV9; CDR3 length: 14; J gene: TRBJ2-6; D gene: -; CDR3 DNA: TGTGCCAGCAGCGTAGCTATGGTAACCAACGTCCTGACTTTC; CDR3 protein: CASSVAMVTNVLTF
clone size: -; V gene: TRBV5-6; CDR3 length: 16; J gene: TRBJ2-7; D gene: -; CDR3 DNA: TGTGCCAGCAGCTTTCCCACTAGCCAGTCTTCCTACGAGCAGTACTTC; CDR3 protein: CASSFPTSQSSYEQYF
clone size: -; V gene: TRBV4-3; CDR3 length: 15; J gene: TRBJ1-1; D gene: -; CDR3 DNA: TGCGCCAGCAGCCAAGGGCTCGCGACTGTGGGGTTAGCTTTCTTT; CDR3 protein: CASSQGLATVGLAFF
clone size: -; V gene: TRBV4-3; CDR3 length: 11; J gene: TRBJ2-1; D gene: -; CDR3 DNA: TGCGCCAGCAGCCAGCTTGGATCGGTGTTCTTC; CDR3 protein: CASSQLGSVFF
clone size: -; V gene: TRBV30; CDR3 length: 11; J gene: TRBJ2-3; D gene: -; CDR3 DNA: TGTGCCTGGACCCACAAAGATACGCAGTATTTT; CDR3 protein: CAWTHKDTQYF
clone size: -; V gene: TRBV5-1; CDR3 length: 18; J gene: TRBJ2-3; D gene: TRBD2; CDR3 DNA: TGCGCCAGCAGCTTGGCCCCCGGACTAGCGGGAGGAGGAGATACGCAGTATTTT; CDR3 protein: CASSLAPGLAGGGDTQYF